Presented here are 7 T cell receptor beta chains from one specimen sequenced in a study of shared T cell receptors in the human thymus. Profiled with immunoSEQ multiplex PCR; TCRdb holds only in-frame clones, not every one. The table includes some 640,000 clones, approximately 87% detected once. These data were likewise used in another study, on human thymus T cells.

Sequencing used thymocytes. Every receptor here comes from a boy under three years old with a congenital heart defect.

The CDR3 loop is CAWPGDSNTNYGYTF. The CDR3 coding sequence is TGTGCCTGGCCAGGGGACAGTAATACTAACTATGGCTACACCTTC. The chain combines TRBV30 with TRBJ1-2, with TRBD1 matching over 7 bases. V was clipped by 5 bases and J by 0 bases; unmatched bases: 9. The V gene's germline CDR1 is GTSNPN and CDR2 SVGIG (reference sequence). The CDR3 is 15 residues long.

The gene calls are TRBV5-1 and TRBJ2-3, with TRBD2 matching 7 bases. CDR1 SGHRS and CDR2 YFSETQ come from the germline V gene. This CDR3 is 16 amino acids long. After removal of 4 bases from V and 1 base from J, the junction contained 9 bases not matched to a gene. The DNA for the CDR3 is TGCGCCAGCAGCCGCACCCCCCTAGCGGGCACAGATACGCAGTATTTT. This codes for CASSRTPLAGTDTQYF.

This clone turned up a few times. This chain connects TRBV6-6 to TRBJ1-5; D is uncertain. Germline values: CDR1 MNHNY, CDR2 SVGAGI (reference sequence). The CDR3 runs to 13 residues. V lost 3 bases and J lost 4, with 7 bases in between. CDR3 region: CASSYFRNQPQHF. The CDR3 DNA sequence: TGTGCCAGCAGTTATTTCAGGAATCAGCCCCAGCATTTT.

This sequence joins TRBV27 and TRBJ2-1, with a tentative D call TRBD2 (6 bases). CDR1 is MNHEY and CDR2 is SMNVEV in the germline V gene (reference sequence). The CDR3 is 14 amino acids. The V and J ends lost 4 bases and 7 bases respectively, with 14 bases between them. The DNA for the CDR3 is TGTGCCAGCAGTTCCCGGGAGTGGGGGAATGAGCAGTTCTTC. Amino acid sequence: CASSSREWGNEQFF.

This rearrangement joins TRBV5-4 to TRBJ2-2; 7 bases line up with TRBD2. With 2 bases clipped from V and 5 bases from J, the junction kept 12 bases outside the gene matches. CDR1 is SGHNT and CDR2 is YYREEE in the germline V gene (reference sequence). The CDR3 sequence is 17 residues long. The CDR3 nucleotides are TGTGCCAGCAGCTTACTCGCTTGGGGAGGGTTGACCGGGGAGCTGTTTTTT. Translating gives CASSLLAWGGLTGELFF.

The rearrangement links TRBV4-3 to TRBJ1-2, with a weak D call TRBD1 (6 bases). CDR1 and CDR2 from the germline V gene are LGHNA and YSLEER. The ends were cut back, 0 bases at V and 4 bases at J, with 33 bases in the middle. CDR3 size: 22 residues. CDR3 residues: CASSQDRLPRPKGTTSIYGYTF. The CDR3 nucleotides read TGCGCCAGCAGCCAAGATCGTCTGCCAAGACCGAAAGGGACAACCTCCATCTATGGCTACACCTTC.

As for this clone: The same CDR3 is also encoded by other DNA sequences in this sample. The chain has TRBV27 and TRBJ1-5, with D hard to call. Per germline, CDR1 MNHEY and CDR2 SMNVEV (reference sequence). The CDR3 has 13 residues. Trimming cost V 3 bases and J 5 bases, with 8 bases left between them. The CDR3 reads CASSLAGDQPQHF. CDR3 in DNA: TGTGCCAGCAGTTTGGCCGGGGATCAGCCCCAGCATTTT.